This paragraph reports one TCR beta chain. Its target is not known. Germline V CDR1 and CDR2: MGHDK, SYGVNS. The CDR3 totals 14 residues. V shed 6 bases and J 10 bases; nucleotides not matched to a gene: 12. This sample was taken from a study of shared clonotypes between healthy human individuals. On the study more broadly: CD4 naive and CD4 memory each took three plates per donor, while CD8 naive took two and CD8 memory one.

CD45RO-negative, CCR7-selected cells formed the naive CD8 fraction, which excluded terminally differentiated effector memory CD45RA+ cells. This table comes from immunoSEQ multiplex PCR, and its TCRdb copy is limited to in-frame clones, with some not included. The table records around 580,000 clones, 95% to 98% of them present only once. General study results and limits: Rarefaction showed sorted-subset sequencing was incomplete despite large depth. Among donors, sharing of clonotypes was expected to be affected by sequencing depth. Among non-shared clonotypes, generation probabilities were lower than among those shared by all four donors.

Material: naive CD8+ T cells sorted from blood. The J gene is TRBJ2-1, the V gene TRBV25-1, with 7 bases fitting TRBD2. This clonotype was obtained from a man aged 30 to 45 in good health. The CDR3 region has the DNA TGTGCCAGCAGCCAAGCCGGGAGGAAAGGGGAGCAGTTCTTC. Residues: CASSQAGRKGEQFF. Combining the CDR3 with reference TRBV25-1 and TRBJ2-1 gives the whole variable domain EADIYQTPRYLVIGTGKKITLECSQTMGHDKMYWYQQDPGMELHLIHYSYGVNSTEKGDLSSESTVSRIRTEHFPLTLESARPSHTSQYLCASSQAGRKGEQFFGPGTRLTVL.